Listed below are T cell receptor beta chains from one sample, sequenced in a study of blood T cell repertoires in COVID-19. Here immunoSEQ multiplex PCR was the method, and the copy in TCRdb shows in-frame clones only, minus some. This sample carries approximately 250,000 clones, more than 65% of them seen once, and the ten largest clones take 1.2% to 1.5%. Sequencing was carried out using peripheral blood. Every receptor here comes from a woman aged 40-49 years who had recovered from COVID-19. The CDR3 runs from the conserved cysteine through the conserved F or W. A D gene is named only where the DNA matches it firmly. Size is omitted from some rows. Given values are once, few, many or a class for expanded clones.

J: TRBJ1-4
D: NA
size: NA
V: TRBV28
CDR3: CASKFPSGSTNEKLFF
DNA: TGTGCCAGCAAGTTTCCGAGCGGGTCAACTAATGAAAAACTGTTTTTT

J: TRBJ1-1
D: TRBD1
size: once
V: TRBV3-1/TRBV3-2
CDR3: CASSGRDRATEAFF
DNA: TGTGCCAGCAGCGGCCGGGACAGGGCCACTGAAGCTTTCTTT

J: TRBJ2-7
D: TRBD2
size: once
V: TRBV5-6
CDR3: CASSLDGRSGLEQYF
DNA: TGTGCCAGCAGCTTGGATGGGCGCTCGGGACTAGAGCAGTACTTC

J: TRBJ1-6
D: TRBD1
size: NA
V: TRBV19
CDR3: CASRQTGENSPLHF
DNA: TGTGCCAGTAGGCAGACAGGGGAAAATTCACCCCTCCACTTT

J: TRBJ2-3
D: NA
size: NA
V: TRBV5-1
CDR3: CASSPELAATQYF
DNA: TGCGCCAGCAGCCCGGAACTGGCGGCTACGCAGTATTTT

J: TRBJ2-2
D: TRBD1
size: NA
V: TRBV10-3
CDR3: CAISEHAGGAAGELFF
DNA: TGTGCCATCAGTGAGCATGCAGGGGGCGCCGCCGGGGAGCTGTTTTTT

J: TRBJ2-5
D: NA
size: NA
V: TRBV10-3
CDR3: CAISNYTRRETQYF
DNA: TGTGCCATCAGCAACTACACTAGGCGGGAGACCCAGTACTTC

J: TRBJ1-6
D: NA
size: NA
V: TRBV12-3/TRBV12-4
CDR3: CASSLVVDSPLHF
DNA: TGTGCCAGCAGTTTAGTAGTGGATTCACCCCTCCACTTT

J: TRBJ1-1
D: NA
size: once
V: TRBV12-3/TRBV12-4
CDR3: CASSFAGNTEAFF
DNA: TGTGCCAGCAGTTTCGCAGGGAACACTGAAGCTTTCTTT

J: TRBJ1-6
D: NA
size: NA
V: TRBV27
CDR3: CASSLRFDNNSPLHF
DNA: TGTGCCAGCAGTTTGCGTTTTGACAATAATTCACCCCTCCACTTT

J: TRBJ1-2
D: TRBD1
size: NA
V: TRBV25-1
CDR3: CARLPAGTDYGYTF
DNA: TGTGCCAGGTTACCCGCCGGGACAGACTATGGCTACACCTTC

J: TRBJ1-5
D: TRBD1
size: NA
V: TRBV28
CDR3: CVAGGYSNQPQHF
DNA: TGTGTAGCAGGGGGTTATAGCAATCAGCCCCAGCATTTT

J: TRBJ1-2
D: TRBD1
size: NA
V: TRBV5-4
CDR3: CASSSVPKSPGQIYGYTF
DNA: TGTGCCAGCAGCTCCGTACCCAAAAGTCCGGGACAGATCTATGGCTACACCTTC

J: TRBJ1-1
D: NA
size: NA
V: TRBV5-1
CDR3: CASSFGPEGTEAFF
DNA: TGCGCCAGCAGCTTTGGGCCGGAAGGCACTGAAGCTTTCTTT

J: TRBJ2-1
D: NA
size: NA
V: TRBV6-1
CDR3: CASSEGHYNEQFF
DNA: TGTGCCAGCAGTGAAGGGCACTACAATGAGCAGTTCTTC

J: TRBJ1-2
D: NA
size: NA
V: TRBV28
CDR3: CASSPQQLHNYGYTF
DNA: TGTGCCAGCAGCCCACAACAGCTACATAACTATGGCTACACCTTC

J: TRBJ1-4
D: NA
size: NA
V: TRBV5-6
CDR3: CASSFGLTLRLFF
DNA: TGTGCCAGCAGCTTTGGTCTAACCCTCCGACTGTTTTTT

J: TRBJ2-1
D: NA
size: NA
V: TRBV3-1/TRBV3-2
CDR3: CASSPIGREDEQFF
DNA: TGTGCCAGCAGCCCGATAGGCAGGGAGGATGAGCAGTTCTTC

J: TRBJ1-2
D: TRBD1
size: few
V: TRBV5-1
CDR3: CASSLEGTGGNGYTF
DNA: TGCGCCAGCAGCTTGGAAGGGACAGGGGGAAATGGCTACACCTTC

J: TRBJ1-2
D: TRBD1
size: NA
V: TRBV19
CDR3: CASRTTDRGRGGYTF
DNA: TGTGCCAGTAGGACTACAGACAGGGGTCGCGGCGGCTACACCTTC

J: TRBJ1-1
D: NA
size: NA
V: TRBV6-5
CDR3: CASSYSRGLTVEAFF
DNA: TGTGCCAGCAGTTACTCGCGGGGGCTTACCGTCGAAGCTTTCTTT

J: TRBJ1-1
D: NA
size: NA
V: TRBV19
CDR3: CASSPTGNTEAFF
DNA: TGTGCCAGTAGTCCGACAGGGAACACTGAAGCTTTCTTT

J: TRBJ1-3
D: TRBD1
size: NA
V: TRBV9
CDR3: CASSPASGQGANGNTIYF
DNA: TGTGCCAGCAGCCCGGCATCGGGACAGGGGGCGAATGGAAACACCATATATTTT

J: TRBJ2-1
D: TRBD2
size: NA
V: TRBV28
CDR3: CASKLRTSGGEGEQFF
DNA: TGTGCCAGCAAACTTCGGACTAGCGGGGGCGAGGGTGAGCAGTTCTTC

J: TRBJ2-5
D: TRBD1
size: NA
V: TRBV12-5
CDR3: CASGLVQGGGETQYF
DNA: TGTGCTAGTGGTTTGGTACAGGGGGGAGGTGAGACCCAGTACTTC

J: TRBJ2-7
D: NA
size: NA
V: TRBV7-9
CDR3: CASQLDTSGYEQYF
DNA: TGTGCCAGCCAACTCGACACCTCGGGGTACGAGCAGTACTTC

J: TRBJ2-7
D: NA
size: NA
V: TRBV28
CDR3: CASTPGSYEQYF
DNA: TGTGCCAGCACCCCGGGCTCCTACGAGCAGTACTTC

J: TRBJ2-3
D: TRBD2
size: NA
V: TRBV2
CDR3: CASSAPGLAGGTDTQYF
DNA: TGTGCCAGCAGTGCCCCGGGACTAGCGGGGGGCACAGATACGCAGTATTTT

J: TRBJ1-2
D: TRBD1
size: NA
V: TRBV6-5
CDR3: CATTGNYGYTF
DNA: TGTGCCACGACAGGGAACTATGGCTACACCTTC

J: TRBJ1-2
D: TRBD1
size: NA
V: TRBV7-2
CDR3: CASSQGQARLIYTF
DNA: TGTGCCAGCAGTCAAGGACAGGCCCGTCTAATCTACACCTTC

J: TRBJ2-2
D: NA
size: NA
V: TRBV7-6
CDR3: CASSLRNGGNTGELFF
DNA: TGTGCCAGCAGTCTCCGGAACGGGGGGAACACCGGGGAGCTGTTTTTT

J: TRBJ1-5
D: NA
size: few
V: TRBV10-3
CDR3: CAIRDSYNSNQPQHF
DNA: TGTGCCATCAGGGACAGTTATAATAGCAATCAGCCCCAGCATTTT

J: TRBJ1-5
D: TRBD1
size: NA
V: TRBV5-6
CDR3: CASSVTGGSQPQHF
DNA: TGTGCCAGCAGCGTGACAGGGGGTTCCCAGCCCCAGCATTTT

J: TRBJ2-3
D: NA
size: NA
V: TRBV6-1
CDR3: CASSDGRGSSDTQYF
DNA: TGTGCCAGCAGTGACGGCAGGGGATCATCAGATACGCAGTATTTT

J: TRBJ1-2
D: NA
size: NA
V: TRBV7-2
CDR3: CASSLGRERGYTF
DNA: TGTGCCAGCAGCTTAGGGAGGGAACGTGGCTACACCTTC

J: TRBJ1-5
D: TRBD1
size: few
V: TRBV24-1
CDR3: CATSDGQDFNQPQHF
DNA: TGTGCCACCAGTGATGGACAGGATTTCAATCAGCCCCAGCATTTT

J: TRBJ1-4
D: TRBD1
size: NA
V: TRBV24-1
CDR3: CATSESGTGNEKLFF
DNA: TGTGCCACCAGTGAATCCGGGACAGGGAATGAAAAACTGTTTTTT

J: TRBJ1-1
D: TRBD1
size: NA
V: TRBV5-6
CDR3: CASSFGTGAEAFF
DNA: TGTGCCAGCAGCTTCGGGACAGGGGCTGAAGCTTTCTTT

J: TRBJ2-5
D: NA
size: NA
V: TRBV3-1/TRBV3-2
CDR3: CASSQERETQYF
DNA: TGTGCCAGCAGCCAAGAGAGAGAGACCCAGTACTTC

J: TRBJ2-2
D: TRBD1
size: NA
V: TRBV5-5
CDR3: CASNPTGTGLPFGELFF
DNA: TGTGCCAGCAATCCTACAGGGACAGGCCTCCCTTTTGGGGAGCTGTTTTTT

J: TRBJ2-3
D: NA
size: NA
V: TRBV11-2
CDR3: CASSYGVTDTQYF
DNA: TGTGCCAGCAGTTACGGGGTCACAGATACGCAGTATTTT

J: TRBJ1-1
D: NA
size: NA
V: TRBV14
CDR3: CASSRPRGTEAFF
DNA: TGTGCCAGCAGCCGCCCCAGGGGCACTGAAGCTTTCTTT

J: TRBJ1-4
D: NA
size: NA
V: TRBV7-9
CDR3: CASSGGGIRIGEKLFF
DNA: TGTGCCAGCAGCGGCGGGGGCATACGGATTGGAGAAAAACTGTTTTTT

J: TRBJ2-5
D: TRBD2
size: NA
V: TRBV3-1/TRBV3-2
CDR3: CASSQGGTSGGVETQYF
DNA: TGTGCCAGCAGCCAAGGTGGGACTAGCGGGGGGGTAGAGACCCAGTACTTC

J: TRBJ2-7
D: NA
size: NA
V: TRBV28
CDR3: CASSLSEDYEQYF
DNA: TGTGCCAGCAGTTTAAGCGAGGACTACGAGCAGTACTTC

J: TRBJ2-1
D: NA
size: NA
V: TRBV7-9
CDR3: CASKAGGPVNEQFF
DNA: TGTGCCAGTAAAGCAGGGGGGCCTGTCAATGAGCAGTTCTTC

J: TRBJ2-7
D: TRBD2
size: NA
V: TRBV3-1/TRBV3-2
CDR3: CASSHIAGYEQYF
DNA: TGTGCCAGCAGCCATATAGCGGGCTACGAGCAGTACTTC

J: TRBJ1-6
D: NA
size: NA
V: TRBV9
CDR3: CASSVGTQVSPLHF
DNA: TGTGCCAGCAGCGTAGGGACACAAGTTTCACCCCTCCACTTT

J: TRBJ1-1
D: TRBD1
size: NA
V: TRBV4-2
CDR3: CASSQDRSRAGGMNTEAFF
DNA: TGTGCCAGCAGCCAAGATCGAAGCAGGGCAGGGGGTATGAACACTGAAGCTTTCTTT

J: TRBJ2-7
D: NA
size: NA
V: TRBV10-3
CDR3: CAINREGTYEQYF
DNA: TGTGCCATCAATCGTGAGGGAACCTACGAGCAGTACTTC

J: TRBJ1-4
D: NA
size: NA
V: TRBV5-1
CDR3: CASSLTPTDNAYNEKLFF
DNA: TGCGCCAGCAGCCTTACCCCGACAGACAATGCTTATAATGAAAAACTGTTTTTT